This note documents a single TCR beta chain sequence. Its matching antigen is unknown. The sample comes from a study of beta chain features in type 1 diabetes. Study in general: Sorted cell examination encompassed 100,000,000 or so cells across all samples.

Cells sorted by CD45RO/CCR7/CD25/CD127/CD95/CD27 comprised CD4+ naive, central memory, regulatory and stem cell-like memory cells. Expressed TCRB transcripts were sequenced, since all the RNA that had been isolated was reverse transcribed. The data were produced by immunoSEQ multiplex PCR, yet TCRdb's version contains in-frame clones alone and is incomplete. The sample consists of about half a million clones, roughly 30% of them appearing once. Findings and limits, study-wide: Cells carrying high TCR expression could end up over-represented when cDNA is sequenced.

The receptor's source is a young man in good health. The specimen was naive CD4+ T cells from blood.

CDR3 DNA sequence: TGCGCCAGCAGCCCAGACAGGGGTGGCACAGATACGCAGTATTTT. This translates into CASSPDRGGTDTQYF. V is TRBV5-1 and J is TRBJ2-3; 8 positions match TRBD1. CDR1 and CDR2 from the germline V gene are SGHRS and YFSETQ. The V gene end was trimmed by 4 bases and the J gene end by 1 base; junction bases not matched to a gene: 5. This CDR3 spans 15 amino acids.